The clone carrying this TCR beta chain was seen ten or more times. Its antigen is as yet unknown. The sample is drawn from a study of T cells in Graves' hyperthyroidism and ophthalmopathy. Study information: Peripheral blood was drawn at first diagnosis, prior to all treatment.

What was amplified from RNA transcripts were TCR beta CDR3 regions. RT-PCR in the first round (using the HTBI primer set) targeted the TCR CDR3. TCRdb passed the multiplex PCR reads through MiXCR, listing each CDR3 protein once. Of under 700,000 distinct CDR3 sequences listed, 16% are singletons. Looked up from germline, CDR1 is SGHVS and CDR2 is FNYEAQ. This CDR3 has 17 residues. After removal of 5 bases from V and 5 bases from J, the junction contained 10 bases not matched to a gene. Study-level findings and limits: It was a median roughly six months before onset that the model predicted ophthalmopathy.

The specimen was blood. The clonotype was recovered from a woman under 30 with Graves' hyperthyroidism. The chain carries TRBV7-6 and TRBJ2-5; 14 nucleotides line up with TRBD2. The DNA for the CDR3 is TGTGCCAGCAGCGCTAAGGGACTAGCGGGAGAATGGGAGACCCAGTACTTC. Translating gives CASSAKGLAGEWETQYF.